Listed below are T cell receptor beta chains from one sample, sequenced in a study of blood T cell repertoires in COVID-19. Generated by immunoSEQ multiplex PCR, the TCRdb table keeps only in-frame clones and is missing some. This sample yields roughly 75,000 clones, of which 81% are seen a single time; about 0.83% belongs to the top ten. The sequencing sample was made of peripheral blood. Receptors originate from a woman aged 70-85 years with acute or convalescent COVID-19. CDR3s leave out the opening cysteine and the closing phenylalanine or tryptophan. Fields, in order: clone size, V gene, J gene, CDR3 protein. A clone size is listed for some rows: how often the clone was seen (once, few, many), or a class if it is expanded.

size: NA
V: TRBV6-2/TRBV6-3
J: TRBJ1-1
CDR3: ASSYSTGGLNTEAF

size: few
V: TRBV18
J: TRBJ1-1
CDR3: ASSPLGGTEAF

size: NA
V: TRBV5-1
J: TRBJ2-5
CDR3: ASSLGRGAETQY

size: NA
V: TRBV4-1
J: TRBJ1-3
CDR3: ASFAQSDTIY

size: NA
V: TRBV6-5
J: TRBJ1-5
CDR3: ASSLRQGFGQPQH

size: NA
V: TRBV3-1/TRBV3-2
J: TRBJ2-3
CDR3: ASSRGTGGTDTQY

size: NA
V: TRBV4-1
J: TRBJ2-5
CDR3: ASSQVVGAPGETQY

size: NA
V: TRBV6-1
J: TRBJ1-4
CDR3: ASSEAGTTTLKLF

size: NA
V: TRBV29-1
J: TRBJ1-1
CDR3: SVDFFAGESEAF

size: NA
V: TRBV6-5
J: TRBJ1-2
CDR3: ASRPTANYGYT

size: NA
V: TRBV23-1
J: TRBJ1-3
CDR3: ASSIRDRGRFPGNTIY

size: few
V: TRBV7-2
J: TRBJ2-7
CDR3: ASSKGLAGGYEQY

size: NA
V: TRBV5-5
J: TRBJ1-2
CDR3: ASRLDSSNYGYT

size: NA
V: TRBV2
J: TRBJ2-5
CDR3: ASRRSQLQETQY

size: few
V: TRBV11-2
J: TRBJ2-5
CDR3: ASSLVSGGETQY

size: NA
V: TRBV28
J: TRBJ1-1
CDR3: ASSVRVNTEAF

size: few
V: TRBV6-4
J: TRBJ1-5
CDR3: ASSEDTGGNQPQH

size: NA
V: TRBV3-1/TRBV3-2
J: TRBJ2-3
CDR3: ASSPDLRGDTDTQY

size: NA
V: TRBV4-1
J: TRBJ2-5
CDR3: ASSSGGGRSMRETQY

size: NA
V: TRBV4-2
J: TRBJ2-3
CDR3: ASSQREAGTDTQY

size: NA
V: TRBV19
J: TRBJ2-3
CDR3: ASSMIVQRSTDTQY

size: NA
V: TRBV6-2/TRBV6-3
J: TRBJ2-2
CDR3: ASSYSKPGQGSGELF

size: NA
V: TRBV19
J: TRBJ1-1
CDR3: ASSINPGQSSEAF

size: NA
V: TRBV10-1
J: TRBJ2-7
CDR3: ASSAPGPYEQY

size: NA
V: TRBV19
J: TRBJ2-7
CDR3: ASSITMEGVAYEQY

size: NA
V: TRBV6-6
J: TRBJ2-3
CDR3: ASRPGLDTDTQY

size: NA
V: TRBV19
J: TRBJ1-4
CDR3: ASSTHAGETTNEKLF

size: NA
V: TRBV5-6
J: TRBJ1-5
CDR3: ASSLFDRDDQPQH

size: NA
V: TRBV6-5
J: TRBJ2-5
CDR3: ASSNRGETQY

size: NA
V: TRBV7-2
J: TRBJ2-7
CDR3: ASSRGGAEYEQY

size: once
V: TRBV7-8
J: TRBJ1-2
CDR3: ASSLGGDRLDYT